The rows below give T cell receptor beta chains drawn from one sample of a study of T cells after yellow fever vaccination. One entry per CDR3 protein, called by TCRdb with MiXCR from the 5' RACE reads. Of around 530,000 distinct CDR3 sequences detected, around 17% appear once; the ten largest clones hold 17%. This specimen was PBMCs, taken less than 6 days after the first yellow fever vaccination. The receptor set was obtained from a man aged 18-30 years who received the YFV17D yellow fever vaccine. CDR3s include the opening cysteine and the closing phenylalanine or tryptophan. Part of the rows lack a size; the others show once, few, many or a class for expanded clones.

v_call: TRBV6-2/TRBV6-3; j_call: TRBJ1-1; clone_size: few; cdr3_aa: CASSYYDEAFF
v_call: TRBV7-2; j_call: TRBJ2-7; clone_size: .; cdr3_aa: CASSLDSFSYEQYF
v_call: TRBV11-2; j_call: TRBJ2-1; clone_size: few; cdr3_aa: CASNALAGDYNEQFF
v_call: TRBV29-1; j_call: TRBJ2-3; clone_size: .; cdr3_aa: CSVPDLGDTQYF
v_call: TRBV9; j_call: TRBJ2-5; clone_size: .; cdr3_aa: CASSVSGINQETQYF
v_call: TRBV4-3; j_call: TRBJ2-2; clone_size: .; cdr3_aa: CASSQEGAGVNTGELFF
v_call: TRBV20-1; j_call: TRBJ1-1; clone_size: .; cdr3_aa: CSARSRTGGREAFF
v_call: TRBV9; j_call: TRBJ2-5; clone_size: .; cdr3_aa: CASGTGTIVSQETQYF
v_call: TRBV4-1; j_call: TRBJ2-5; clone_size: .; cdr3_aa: CASSPRGSGTQYF
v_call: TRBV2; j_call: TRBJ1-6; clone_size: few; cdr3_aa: CASSEGRKSYNSPLHF
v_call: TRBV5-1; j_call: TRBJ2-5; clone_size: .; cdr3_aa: CASRRDRGPQETQYF
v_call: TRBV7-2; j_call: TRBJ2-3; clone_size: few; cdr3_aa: CASSFSGGEDTQYF
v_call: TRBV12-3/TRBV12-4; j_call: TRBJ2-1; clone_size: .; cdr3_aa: CASSPIPTGTSGGDEQFF
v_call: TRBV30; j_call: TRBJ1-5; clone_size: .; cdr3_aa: CAWSVQGEQPQHF
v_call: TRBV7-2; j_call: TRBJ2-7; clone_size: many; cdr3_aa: CASRGGLNYEQYF
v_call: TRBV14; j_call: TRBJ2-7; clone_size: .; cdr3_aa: CASSQDHGNSRTYEQYF
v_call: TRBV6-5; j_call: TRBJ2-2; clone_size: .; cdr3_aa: CASSYSGPYTGELFF
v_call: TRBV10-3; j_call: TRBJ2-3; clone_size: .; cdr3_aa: CAIRRGSTQYF
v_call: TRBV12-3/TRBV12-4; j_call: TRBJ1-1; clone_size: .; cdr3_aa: CALQARMNTEAFF
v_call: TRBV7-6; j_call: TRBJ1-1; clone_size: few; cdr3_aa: CASRAGTGRSDTEAFF
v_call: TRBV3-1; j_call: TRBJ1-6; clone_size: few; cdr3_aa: CASSGAVYNSPLHF
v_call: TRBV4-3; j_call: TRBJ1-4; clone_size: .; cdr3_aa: CASSTGQGATNEKLFF
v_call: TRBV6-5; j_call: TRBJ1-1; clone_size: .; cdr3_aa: CASSYSRVNMNRGPIEAFF
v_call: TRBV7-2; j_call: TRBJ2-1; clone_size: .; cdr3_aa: CASSGSGGLFGEQFF
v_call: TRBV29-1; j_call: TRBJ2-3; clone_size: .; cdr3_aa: CSAHRGRRTDTQYF
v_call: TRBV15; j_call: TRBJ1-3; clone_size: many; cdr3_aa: CATSREMVSNSGNTIYF
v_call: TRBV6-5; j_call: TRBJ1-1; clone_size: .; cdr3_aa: CASSYVGKGTEAFF
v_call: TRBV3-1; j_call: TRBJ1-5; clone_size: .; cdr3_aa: CASSQERGPQPQHF